The rows below give T cell receptor beta chains drawn from one sample of a study of blood T cells in healthy people across ages. Each CDR3 protein gets one entry after TCRdb re-called the 5' RACE reads with MiXCR. The profile shows around 1,500,000 distinct CDR3 sequences, 42% of them singletons. What was sequenced was blood. These receptors originate from a woman aged 18 to 35 in good health. Both conserved end residues are part of each CDR3. D genes are given only for firm matches. Some rows mark clone size as missing; the rest say once, few, many or name a class of expanded clone.

size: .
V: TRBV7-2
D: .
J: TRBJ1-1
CDR3: CASSPYRAQRGAFF
DNA: TGTGCCAGCAGCCCCTACAGGGCCCAGCGTGGGGCTTTCTTT

size: few
V: TRBV20-1
D: .
J: TRBJ2-1
CDR3: CSASPGGSVNEQFF
DNA: TGCAGTGCTAGTCCCGGGGGCAGCGTCAATGAGCAGTTCTTC

size: .
V: TRBV29-1
D: TRBD1
J: TRBJ2-7
CDR3: CSVESDRGFYEQYF
DNA: TGCAGCGTTGAGTCGGACAGGGGATTCTACGAGCAGTACTTC

size: few
V: TRBV6-1
D: .
J: TRBJ2-7
CDR3: CASSPSTGPYEQYF
DNA: TGTGCCAGCAGCCCAAGCACGGGTCCTTACGAGCAGTACTTC

size: .
V: TRBV7-3
D: .
J: TRBJ2-1
CDR3: CASSPGRGPSETQFF
DNA: TGTGCCAGCAGTCCCGGACGAGGCCCCTCGGAGACCCAGTTCTTC

size: few
V: TRBV20-1
D: .
J: TRBJ1-2
CDR3: CSATALRASGYTF
DNA: TGCAGTGCCACAGCCCTCCGCGCCAGTGGCTACACCTTC

size: .
V: TRBV5-1
D: TRBD2
J: TRBJ2-3
CDR3: CASSSTSGGTTDTQYF
DNA: TGCGCCAGCAGCTCTACTAGCGGGGGGACCACAGATACGCAGTATTTT

size: few
V: TRBV6-5
D: .
J: TRBJ2-7
CDR3: CASSYGAGTGEQYF
DNA: TGTGCCAGCAGTTACGGGGCGGGAACGGGCGAGCAGTACTTC

size: .
V: TRBV6-5
D: TRBD2
J: TRBJ2-1
CDR3: CASSNGGYNEQFF
DNA: TGTGCCAGCTCGAACGGGGGGTACAATGAGCAGTTCTTC

size: .
V: TRBV7-2
D: .
J: TRBJ1-3
CDR3: CASSLKSSGNTIYF
DNA: TGTGCCAGCAGCTTGAAAAGCTCTGGAAACACCATATATTTT

size: few
V: TRBV20-1
D: .
J: TRBJ2-7
CDR3: CSARYERSSYEQYF
DNA: TGCAGTGCTAGATATGAGAGGAGCTCCTACGAGCAGTACTTC

size: .
V: TRBV21-1
D: .
J: TRBJ1-1
CDR3: CASIRQGRRMNTEAFF
DNA: TGTGCCAGCATCAGACAGGGTAGGAGGATGAACACTGAAGCTTTCTTT

size: .
V: TRBV30
D: .
J: TRBJ2-1
CDR3: CAWGLSSRVNEQFF
DNA: TGTGCCTGGGGCCTGAGTTCCAGGGTGAATGAGCAGTTCTTC

size: .
V: TRBV11-2
D: TRBD1
J: TRBJ1-5
CDR3: CASSLDDTRGAQPQHF
DNA: TGTGCCAGCAGCTTAGATGACACCAGGGGGGCTCAGCCCCAGCATTTT

size: .
V: TRBV29-1
D: TRBD1
J: TRBJ2-2
CDR3: CSVLPGQTYTGELFF
DNA: TGCAGCGTGCTACCGGGACAGACTTACACCGGGGAGCTGTTTTTT

size: .
V: TRBV7-8
D: .
J: TRBJ2-5
CDR3: CASSVVGYQETQYF
DNA: TGTGCCAGCAGCGTAGTCGGGTACCAAGAGACCCAGTACTTC